The clone carrying this T cell receptor beta chain has ten or more counts. Its target is unknown. These data are taken from a study of CD8 T cells in ankylosing spondylitis. Overall study results and limits: A motif in TCR beta, a set of eight or nine highly homologous variants, appeared characteristic of ankylosing spondylitis blood.

Trimming pared 5 bases from V and 4 bases from J, leaving 13 bases between. This CDR3 is built from 14 residues. Germline V gene lookup returns CDR1 SGHRS and CDR2 YFSETQ. TCRdb itself ran the 5' RACE reads through MiXCR, one entry per CDR3 protein. Of 450,000 to 550,000 distinct CDR3 sequences in the sample, under 5.5% are singletons; the top ten hold roughly 3.2%. The specimen was blood, either unsorted or a sorted T cell fraction (not recorded which). The V call is TRBV5-1, the J call TRBJ2-1; D is unresolved. The clonotype originates from a male donor with ankylosing spondylitis. This CDR3 is CASRTSAVYNEQFF. For the CDR3, the DNA is TGCGCCAGCAGAACCAGCGCGGTGTACAATGAGCAGTTCTTC.